The sequence of this T cell receptor (beta chain) was determined in a study of sequential checkpoint blockade in melanoma. Across the whole study: Patients were randomized 1:1 to nivolumab-then-ipilimumab or ipilimumab-then-nivolumab first-line. TCRbeta immunosequencing was performed on DNA from more than 75 pretreatment melanoma tumor samples.

Germline CDR1 LNHDA, CDR2 SQIVND (reference sequence). The length of the CDR3 is 14 residues. Trimming pared 7 bases from V and 2 bases from J, leaving 13 bases between. Assay: immunoSEQ multiplex PCR; the TCRdb copy retains only in-frame clones and omits some. The data show about 10,000 clones, approximately 23% seen once. Regarding treatment: randomized to nivolumab then ipilimumab (arm A) or the reverse (arm B). DNA-damaging chemotherapy had not been given to any patient beforehand. The receptor comes from a human donor with melanoma. The chain carries TRBV19 and TRBJ2-3; no firm D call. The sample consisted of tumor tissue (inferred from file names), taken from a patient given nivolumab and ipilimumab in sequence. CDR3 DNA sequence: TGTGCCAGTATGGGTCCCGCCTACACAGATACGCAGTATTTT. The encoded protein is CASMGPAYTDTQYF. Using reference TRBV19 and TRBJ2-3 for the parts outside the CDR3, the full variable domain is DGGITQSPKYLFRKEGQNVTLSCEQNLNHDAMYWYRQDPGQGLRLIYYSQIVNDFQKGDIAEGYSVSREKKESFPLTVTSAQKNPTAFYLCASMGPAYTDTQYFGPGTRLTVL.